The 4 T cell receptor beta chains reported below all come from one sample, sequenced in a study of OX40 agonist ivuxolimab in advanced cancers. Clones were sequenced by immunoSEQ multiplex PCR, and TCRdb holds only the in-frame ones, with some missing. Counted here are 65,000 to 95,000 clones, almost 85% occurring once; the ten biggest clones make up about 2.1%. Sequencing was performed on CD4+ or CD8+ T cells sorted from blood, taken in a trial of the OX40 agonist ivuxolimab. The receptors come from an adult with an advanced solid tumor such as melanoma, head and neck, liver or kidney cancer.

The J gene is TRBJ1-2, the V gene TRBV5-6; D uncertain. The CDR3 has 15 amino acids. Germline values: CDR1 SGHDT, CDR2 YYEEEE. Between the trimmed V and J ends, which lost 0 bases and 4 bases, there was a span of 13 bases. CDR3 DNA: TGTGCCAGCAGCTTGGTGGGCCAGATAGTCTATGGCTACACCTTC. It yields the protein CASSLVGQIVYGYTF.

CDR3 protein: CASSPDSYEQYF. CDR3 sequence (DNA): TGTGCCAGCAGTCCCGACAGTTACGAGCAGTACTTC. The chain employs TRBV28 and TRBJ2-7; D perhaps matches TRBD1 (5 bases). CDR1 is MDHEN, CDR2 SYDVKM, per germline. There are 12 residues in the CDR3. V shed 5 bases and J shed 4 bases, with 9 bases lying between them.

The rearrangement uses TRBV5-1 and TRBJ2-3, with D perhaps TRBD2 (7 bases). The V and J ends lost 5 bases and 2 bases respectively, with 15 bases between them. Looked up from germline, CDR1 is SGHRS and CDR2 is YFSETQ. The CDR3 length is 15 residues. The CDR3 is CASRGGGTNTDTQYF. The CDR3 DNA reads TGCGCCAGCAGAGGGGGGGGCACCAACACAGATACGCAGTATTTT.

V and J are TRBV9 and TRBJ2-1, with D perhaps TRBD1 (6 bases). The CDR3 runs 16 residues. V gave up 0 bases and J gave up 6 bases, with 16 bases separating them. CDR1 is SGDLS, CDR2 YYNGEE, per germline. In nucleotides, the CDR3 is TGTGCCAGCAGCGTAGCTACAGGGTGGGGAAGCAATGAGCAGTTCTTC. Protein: CASSVATGWGSNEQFF.